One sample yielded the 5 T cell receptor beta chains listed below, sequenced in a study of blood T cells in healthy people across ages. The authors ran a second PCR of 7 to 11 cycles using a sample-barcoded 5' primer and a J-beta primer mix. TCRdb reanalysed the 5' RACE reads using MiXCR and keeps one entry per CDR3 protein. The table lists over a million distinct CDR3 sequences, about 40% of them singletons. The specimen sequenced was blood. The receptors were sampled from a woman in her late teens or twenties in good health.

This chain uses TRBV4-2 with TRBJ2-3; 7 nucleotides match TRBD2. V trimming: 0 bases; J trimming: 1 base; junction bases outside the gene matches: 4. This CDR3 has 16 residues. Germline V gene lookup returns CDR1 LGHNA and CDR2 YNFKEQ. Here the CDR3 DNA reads TGTGCCAGCAGCCAAGAGACTAGCCTAGGCACAGATACGCAGTATTTT. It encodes CASSQETSLGTDTQYF.

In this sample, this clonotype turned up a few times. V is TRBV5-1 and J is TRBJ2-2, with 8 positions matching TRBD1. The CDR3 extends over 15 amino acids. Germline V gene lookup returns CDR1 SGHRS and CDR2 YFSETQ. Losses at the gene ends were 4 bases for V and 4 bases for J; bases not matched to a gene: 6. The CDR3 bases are TGCGCCAGCAGCCCGGACAGGGTGGTCACCGGGGAGCTGTTTTTT. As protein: CASSPDRVVTGELFF. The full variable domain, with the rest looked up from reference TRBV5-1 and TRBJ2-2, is KAGVTQTPRYLIKTRGQQVTLSCSPISGHRSVSWYQQTPGQGLQFLFEYFSETQRNKGNFPGRFSGRQFSNSRSEMNVSTLELGDSALYLCASSPDRVVTGELFFGEGSRLTVL.

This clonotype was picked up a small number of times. The CDR3 protein is CASNLQGGGYEQYF. The DNA for the CDR3 is TGTGCCAGCAACCTACAGGGCGGGGGGTACGAGCAGTACTTC. J is TRBJ2-7 and V is TRBV2, with 8 bases identical to TRBD2. Germline V gene sequence: CDR1 SNHLY, CDR2 FYNNEI. This CDR3 spans 14 amino acids. Germline trimming cut 7 bases from V and 4 bases from J; bases unmatched to any gene: 9.

The CDR3 spells CASSHPTGGGNEQFF. The CDR3 region has the DNA TGTGCCAGCTCCCACCCGACGGGGGGGGGCAATGAGCAGTTCTTC. The chain is built from TRBV12-3 or TRBV12-4 and TRBJ2-1, with TRBD2 identical over 8 bases. The CDR3 covers 15 residues. The trim removed 8 bases at V and 6 bases at J, leaving 12 bases unmatched.

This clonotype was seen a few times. The CDR3 loop is CSVAPPGGRGNYGYTF. CDR3 bases: TGCAGCGTTGCCCCCCCCGGGGGGCGAGGTAACTATGGCTACACCTTC. The rearrangement uses TRBV29-1 and TRBJ1-2, with D tentatively TRBD1 (6 bases). This CDR3 region has 16 residues. Looked up from germline, CDR1 is SQVTM and CDR2 is ANQGSEA. The V end was cut by 4 bases, the J end by 1 base, with 19 bases between.